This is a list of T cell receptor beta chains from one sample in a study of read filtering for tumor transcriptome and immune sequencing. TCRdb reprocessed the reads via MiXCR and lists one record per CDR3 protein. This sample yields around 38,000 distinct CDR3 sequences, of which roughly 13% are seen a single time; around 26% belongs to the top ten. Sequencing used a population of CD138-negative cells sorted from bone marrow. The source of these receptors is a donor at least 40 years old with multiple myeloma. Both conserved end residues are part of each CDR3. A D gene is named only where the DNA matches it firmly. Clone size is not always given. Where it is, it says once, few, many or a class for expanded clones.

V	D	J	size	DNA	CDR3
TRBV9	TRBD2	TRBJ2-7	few	TGTGCCAGCGGCGCCGGACTAGCGGGGTCCTACGAGCAGTACTTC	CASGAGLAGSYEQYF
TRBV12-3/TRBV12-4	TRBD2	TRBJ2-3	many	TGTGCCAGCAGTCTCGGACTAGCGGATACGCAGTATTTT	CASSLGLADTQYF
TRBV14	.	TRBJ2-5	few	TGTGCCAGCAGCCATCCTAGGGGACTTCGAGAGACCCAGTACTTC	CASSHPRGLRETQYF
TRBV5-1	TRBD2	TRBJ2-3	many	TGCGCCAGCAGCTTGCTCGCGGGAGTCCAAGATACGCAGTATTTT	CASSLLAGVQDTQYF
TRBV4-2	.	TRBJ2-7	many	TGTGCCAGCAGCCAAGCGGGAGTTACCTCCTACGAGCAGTACTTC	CASSQAGVTSYEQYF
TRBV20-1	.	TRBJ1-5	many	TGCAGCGCTGGGCCACAGGGAAGAGGTGGCAATCAGCCCCAGCATTTT	CSAGPQGRGGNQPQHF
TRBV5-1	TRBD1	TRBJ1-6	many	TGCGCCAGCAGCTTGGAGGACAGGGGCCCTTATGGGAATTCACCCCTCCACTTT	CASSLEDRGPYGNSPLHF
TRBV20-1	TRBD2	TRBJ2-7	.	TGCAGTGCCGGGACTAGCGGGAGTGGGTCCTACGAGCAGTACTTC	CSAGTSGSGSYEQYF
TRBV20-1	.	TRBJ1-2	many	TGCAGTGCTAGCCCTACAGGGAAAGCTAACTATGGCTACACCTTC	CSASPTGKANYGYTF
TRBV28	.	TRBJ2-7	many	TGTGCCAGCAGCCGCCCCCAGGTTGTGCAGTACTTC	CASSRPQVVQYF
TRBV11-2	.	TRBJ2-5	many	TGTGCCAGCAGCTTAGTTATACAGGGTGGGGAGACCCAGTACTTC	CASSLVIQGGETQYF
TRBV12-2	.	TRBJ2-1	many	TGTGCAAGTCGCTTAGCGACAGGGGCGGCCTACAATGAGCAGTTCTTC	CASRLATGAAYNEQFF
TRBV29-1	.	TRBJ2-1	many	TGCAGCGTTCGGGGGCAGGGTCTAAATGAGCAGTTCTTC	CSVRGQGLNEQFF
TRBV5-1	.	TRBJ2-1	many	TGCGCCAGCAGCTTGGAGGAGGGCGGCAGACTCAATGAGCAGTTCTTC	CASSLEEGGRLNEQFF
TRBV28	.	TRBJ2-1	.	TGTGCCAGCAGACGCTCGTTGAGCTCCTACAATGAGCGGTTCTTC	CASRRSLSSYNERFF
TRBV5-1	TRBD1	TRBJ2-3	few	TGCGCCAGCAGCTCGGGACAGGGGGCTTTCCCTACGCAGTATTTT	CASSSGQGAFPTQYF